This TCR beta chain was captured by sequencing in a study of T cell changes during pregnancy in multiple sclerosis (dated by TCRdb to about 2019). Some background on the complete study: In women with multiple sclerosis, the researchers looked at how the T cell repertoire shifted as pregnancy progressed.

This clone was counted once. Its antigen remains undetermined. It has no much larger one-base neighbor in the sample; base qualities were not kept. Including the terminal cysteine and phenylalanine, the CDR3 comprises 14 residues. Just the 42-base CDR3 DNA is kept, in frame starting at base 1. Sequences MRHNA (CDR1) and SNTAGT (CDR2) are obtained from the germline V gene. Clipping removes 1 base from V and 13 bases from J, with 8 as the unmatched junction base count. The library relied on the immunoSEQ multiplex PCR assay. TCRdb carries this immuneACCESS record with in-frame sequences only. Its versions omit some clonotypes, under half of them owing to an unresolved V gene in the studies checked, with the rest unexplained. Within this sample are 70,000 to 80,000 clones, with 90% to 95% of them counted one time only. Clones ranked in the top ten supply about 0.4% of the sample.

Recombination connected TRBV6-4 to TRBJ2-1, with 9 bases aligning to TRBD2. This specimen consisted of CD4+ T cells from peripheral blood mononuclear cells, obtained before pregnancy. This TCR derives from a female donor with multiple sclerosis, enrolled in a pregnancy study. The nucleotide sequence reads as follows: TGTGCCAGCAGTGACTATGCGGGAGGGTATCCCCAGTTCTTC. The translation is CASSDYAGGYPQFF.